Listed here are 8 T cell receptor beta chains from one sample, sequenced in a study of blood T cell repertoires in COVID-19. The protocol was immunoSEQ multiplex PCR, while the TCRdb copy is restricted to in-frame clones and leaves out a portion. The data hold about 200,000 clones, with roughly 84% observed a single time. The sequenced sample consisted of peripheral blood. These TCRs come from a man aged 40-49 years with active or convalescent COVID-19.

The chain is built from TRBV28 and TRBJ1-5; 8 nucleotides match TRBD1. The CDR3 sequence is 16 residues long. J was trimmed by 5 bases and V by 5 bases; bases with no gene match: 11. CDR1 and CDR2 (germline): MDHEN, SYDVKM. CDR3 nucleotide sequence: TGTGCCAGCAGTCCCGGCCCCGGGACAGGAGATCAGCCCCAGCATTTT. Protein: CASSPGPGTGDQPQHF.

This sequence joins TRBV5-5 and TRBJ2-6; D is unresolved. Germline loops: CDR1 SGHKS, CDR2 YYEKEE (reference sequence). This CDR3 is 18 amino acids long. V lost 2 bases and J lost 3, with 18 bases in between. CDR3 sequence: CASSLNQARVVGANVLTF. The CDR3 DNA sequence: TGTGCCAGCAGCTTAAACCAGGCCCGAGTGGTTGGGGCCAACGTCCTGACTTTC. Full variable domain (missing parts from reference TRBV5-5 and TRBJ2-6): DAGVTQSPTHLIKTRGQQVTLRCSPISGHKSVSWYQQVLGQGPQFIFQYYEKEERGRGNFPDRFSARQFPNYSSELNVNALLLGDSALYLCASSLNQARVVGANVLTFGAGSRLTVL.

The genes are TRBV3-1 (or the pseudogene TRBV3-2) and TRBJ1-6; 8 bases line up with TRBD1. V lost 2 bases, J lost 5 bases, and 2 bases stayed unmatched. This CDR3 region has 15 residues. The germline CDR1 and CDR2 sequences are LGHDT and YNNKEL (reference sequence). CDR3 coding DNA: TGTGCCAGCAGCCAAAGGACAGGGAATAATTCACCCCTCCACTTT. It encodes CASSQRTGNNSPLHF.

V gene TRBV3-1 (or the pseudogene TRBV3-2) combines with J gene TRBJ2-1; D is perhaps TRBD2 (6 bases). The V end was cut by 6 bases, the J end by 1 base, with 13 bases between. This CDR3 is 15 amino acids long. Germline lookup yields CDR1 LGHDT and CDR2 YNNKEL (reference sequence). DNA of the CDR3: TGTGCCAGCAGTTTCAGTAGCGGTTCCTACAATGAGCAGTTCTTC. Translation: CASSFSSGSYNEQFF.

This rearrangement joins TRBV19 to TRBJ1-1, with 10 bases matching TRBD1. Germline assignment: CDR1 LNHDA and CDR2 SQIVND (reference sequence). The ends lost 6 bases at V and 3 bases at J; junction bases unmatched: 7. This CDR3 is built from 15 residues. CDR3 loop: CASSTDRGLYTEAFF. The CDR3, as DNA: TGTGCCAGTAGCACCGACAGGGGGCTCTACACTGAAGCTTTCTTT.

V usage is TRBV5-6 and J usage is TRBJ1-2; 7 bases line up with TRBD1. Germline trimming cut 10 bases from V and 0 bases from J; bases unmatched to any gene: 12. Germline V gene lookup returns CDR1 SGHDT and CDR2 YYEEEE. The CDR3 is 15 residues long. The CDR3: CALPDRVISNYGYTF. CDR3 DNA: TGTGCCCTACCCGACAGGGTAATCTCTAACTATGGCTACACCTTC.

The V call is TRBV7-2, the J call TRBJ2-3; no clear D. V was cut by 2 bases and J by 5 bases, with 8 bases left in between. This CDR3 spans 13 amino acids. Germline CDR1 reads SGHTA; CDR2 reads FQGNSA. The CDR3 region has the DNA TGTGCCAGCAGCTTAAAGAGGCTAGATACGCAGTATTTT. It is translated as CASSLKRLDTQYF.

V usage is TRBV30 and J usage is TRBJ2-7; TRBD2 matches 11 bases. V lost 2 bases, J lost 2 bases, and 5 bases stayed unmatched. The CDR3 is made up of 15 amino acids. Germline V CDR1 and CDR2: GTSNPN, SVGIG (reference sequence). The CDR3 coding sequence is TGTGCCTGGAGTCGGGGTAGCGGGAGGGCCTACGAGCAGTACTTC. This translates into CAWSRGSGRAYEQYF.